This T cell receptor (beta chain) is drawn from a study of blood T cells in healthy people across ages. Study-level results: Long-lived donors carried more naive CD4+ cells and greater diversity than aged donors.

It was with a sample-barcoded 5' primer and a J-beta primer mix that a second PCR of about 6 to 11 cycles was run. Each CDR3 protein is one row after TCRdb ran MiXCR on the 5' RACE reads. The sample yields about 650,000 distinct CDR3 sequences, about 34% seen once. A few counts support this clonotype. What it recognizes is unknown. A much more abundant neighbour one base away suggests this may be a read error. PBMCs, at least 7 million per sample, were isolated. The sample taken for sequencing was blood. This TCR came from a woman of 80 years or more in good health.

The DNA for the CDR3 is TGTGCCAGCAGCGCCCTGGGACAGGGGGGCTGGTACGAGCAGTACTTC. As protein: CASSALGQGGWYEQYF. The chain joins TRBV9 to TRBJ2-7; TRBD1 agrees at 11 bases. The CDR3 extends over 16 amino acids. The V gene's germline CDR1 is SGDLS and CDR2 YYNGEE. V lost 3 bases to trimming and J lost 4 bases; unmatched junction nucleotides: 9.